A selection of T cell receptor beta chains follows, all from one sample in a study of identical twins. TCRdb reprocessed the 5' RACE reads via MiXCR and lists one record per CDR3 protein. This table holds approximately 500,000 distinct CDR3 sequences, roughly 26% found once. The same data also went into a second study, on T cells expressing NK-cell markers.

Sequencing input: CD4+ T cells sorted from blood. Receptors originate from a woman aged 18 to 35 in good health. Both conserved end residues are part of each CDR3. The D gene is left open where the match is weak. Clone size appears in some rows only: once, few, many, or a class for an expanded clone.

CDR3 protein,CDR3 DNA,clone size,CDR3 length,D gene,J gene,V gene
CASSEATGTNYGYTF,TGTGCCAGCAGCGAGGCGACAGGGACCAACTATGGCTACACCTTC,many,15,TRBD1,TRBJ1-2,TRBV9
CSAQGSRSGLEQYF,TGCAGTGCGCAAGGGAGTCGGAGCGGACTAGAGCAGTACTTC,few,14,-,TRBJ2-7,TRBV20-1
CASSLAVTGELFF,TGCGCCAGCAGCTTGGCCGTGACCGGGGAGCTGTTTTTT,-,13,-,TRBJ2-2,TRBV5-1
CSVTSGYGGTDTQYF,TGCAGCGTGACCTCGGGGTATGGTGGCACAGATACGCAGTATTTT,-,15,-,TRBJ2-3,TRBV29-1
CASSDYGGTANEKLFF,TGTGCCAGCAGCGATTACGGGGGCACGGCTAATGAAAAACTGTTTTTT,few,16,-,TRBJ1-4,TRBV11-2
CASSPLGTDTDTQYF,TGTGCCAGCTCACCTTTAGGGACAGACACAGATACGCAGTATTTT,few,15,TRBD1,TRBJ2-3,TRBV18
CASSQLAGDTQYF,TGTGCCAGCAGCCAGCTAGCGGGAGATACGCAGTATTTT,-,13,TRBD2,TRBJ2-3,TRBV3-1
CASSDARVGNHEQYF,TGTGCCAGCAGTGACGCTAGGGTTGGGAACCACGAGCAGTACTTC,many,15,-,TRBJ2-7,TRBV25-1
CATSRDNRGRDTQYF,TGTGCCACCAGCAGAGATAACAGGGGACGAGATACGCAGTATTTT,-,15,TRBD1,TRBJ2-3,TRBV15
CASSHLSGGGSPLHF,TGTGCCAGCAGCCATCTTTCAGGGGGTGGATCACCCCTCCACTTT,-,15,TRBD1,TRBJ1-6,TRBV7-4
CSVSSGPYEQYF,TGCAGTGTGAGTAGCGGTCCCTACGAGCAGTACTTC,-,12,-,TRBJ2-7,TRBV20-1
CASSIHRGSGETQYF,TGTGCCAGCAGCATCCACCGGGGCTCAGGGGAGACCCAGTACTTC,few,15,-,TRBJ2-5,TRBV2
CAISEDLNTIYF,TGTGCCATCAGTGAGGACCTAAACACCATATATTTT,few,12,-,TRBJ1-3,TRBV10-3
CASSSWTGQYF,TGTGCCAGCAGTTCGTGGACAGGGCAGTACTTC,-,11,TRBD1,TRBJ2-7,TRBV6-5
CASSFNRQNTEAFF,TGTGCCAGCAGCTTTAACAGACAGAACACTGAAGCTTTCTTT,-,14,-,TRBJ1-1,TRBV7-9
CASHARVNEAFF,TGTGCCAGCCACGCCCGAGTCAATGAAGCTTTCTTT,few,12,-,TRBJ1-1,TRBV6-1
CASSLQGHVTGELFF,TGTGCCAGCAGCTTGCAGGGGCATGTCACCGGGGAGCTGTTTTTT,-,15,-,TRBJ2-2,TRBV5-5